This TCR beta chain emerged from a study of control samples from healthy donors and cancer patients. Sequencing used immunoSEQ multiplex PCR; TCRdb keeps in-frame clones, though not all of them. The top ten clones hold over 6% of a sample with approximately 140,000 clones, around 90% of them seen once. Germline CDR1 is SGDLS and CDR2 is YYNGEE. The CDR3 spans 15 residues. V lost 5 bases and J lost 4; bases outside the gene matches: 8. This sequence was found in a man aged 18 to 30 in good health. Sequenced sample: blood. The rearrangement uses TRBV9 and TRBJ1-1; 10 nucleotides match TRBD1. The CDR3 DNA sequence: TGTGCCAGCAGGGCCGGGACAGGGGTAGGCACTGAAGCTTTCTTT. Amino acids: CASRAGTGVGTEAFF.